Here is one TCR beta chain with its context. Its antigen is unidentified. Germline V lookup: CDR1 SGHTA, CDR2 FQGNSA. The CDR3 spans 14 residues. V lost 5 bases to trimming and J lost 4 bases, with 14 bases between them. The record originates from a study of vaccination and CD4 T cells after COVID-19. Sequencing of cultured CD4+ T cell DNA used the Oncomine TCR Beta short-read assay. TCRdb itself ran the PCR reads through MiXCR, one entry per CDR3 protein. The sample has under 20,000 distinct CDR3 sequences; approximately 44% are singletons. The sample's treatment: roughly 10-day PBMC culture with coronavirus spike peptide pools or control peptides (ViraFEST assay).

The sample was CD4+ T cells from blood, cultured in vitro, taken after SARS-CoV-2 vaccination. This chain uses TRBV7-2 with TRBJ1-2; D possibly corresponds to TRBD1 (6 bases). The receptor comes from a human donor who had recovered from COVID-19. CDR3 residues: CASSAPRGVYGYTF. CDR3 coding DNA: TGTGCCAGCAGCGCACCCAGGGGTGTCTATGGCTACACCTTC.